Detailed here is one T cell receptor beta chain. The PCR used 60 Vbeta and 13 Jbeta primers. The data were produced by immunoSEQ multiplex PCR, yet TCRdb's version contains in-frame clones alone and is incomplete. The sample carries some 150,000 clones, roughly two thirds recorded once. This sample is part of a study of cytomegalovirus exposure and HLA in healthy donors. Germline V gene lookup returns CDR1 KGHSH and CDR2 LQKENI. The CDR3 covers 15 residues. The trim removed 4 bases at V and 2 bases at J, leaving 8 bases unmatched. The chain couples TRBV18 to TRBJ2-7, with TRBD1 matching over 7 bases. The clonotype originates from a human donor in good health. The sample consisted of PBMCs. This CDR3 reads CASSQNRDRPYEQYF. The CDR3 coding sequence is TGTGCCAGCTCACAGAACCGGGACAGACCCTACGAGCAGTACTTC.